This TCR beta chain was retrieved from a study of siplizumab effects on memory and regulatory T cells. Comments on this clone: Its antigen is currently unknown.

Study-level results: Alloreactive sequences tracing back to unstimulated CD4+ memory cells were significantly reduced by siplizumab. Most proliferating CD4+ or CD8+ clones, roughly 75-97%, had no naive or memory assignment.

Naive, memory, effector memory and TEMRA subsets that were unstimulated underwent sequencing in a few donor pairs. Trimming cost V 2 bases and J 5 bases, with 12 bases left between them. The CDR3 runs 14 residues. The V gene's germline CDR1 is MNHEY and CDR2 SMNVEV (reference sequence). Every sample had 80,000 to 100,000 of its TCR templates assayed. Profiling relied on immunoSEQ multiplex PCR, and the TCRdb table lists in-frame clones only, not all of them. The sample has more than 60,000 clones, roughly 96% seen once. The TCR was taken from a human donor in good health. The sequenced sample was naive CD8+ T cells sorted from blood. The chain couples TRBV27 to TRBJ1-1; D not resolved. In DNA form, the CDR3 reads TGTGCCAGCAGTTTAGAATCCATTTGGACTGAAGCTTTCTTT. The encoded protein is CASSLESIWTEAFF.